The rows below give T cell receptor beta chains drawn from one sample of a study of graft-versus-host responses after intestinal transplantation. The protocol was immunoSEQ multiplex PCR, while the TCRdb copy is restricted to in-frame clones and leaves out a portion. The table lists 90,000 to 95,000 clones, around nine tenths of them singletons. Antigens for these TCRs are unknown. The starting material was unstimulated CD8+ T cells sorted from spleen or lymph node cells, obtained before intestinal transplant. These TCRs come from a human donor who received an intestinal transplant. Each CDR3 is given with its conserved first and last residue. Fields, in order: D gene, clone size, J gene, V gene, CDR3 protein, CDR3 DNA. The D gene is left open where the match is weak. Only some rows state a clone size, as once, few, many or a class for expanded clones.

NA | NA | TRBJ2-7 | TRBV5-1 | CASSLLRDSYYEQYF | TGCGCCAGCAGCTTGCTCCGGGACTCCTACTACGAGCAGTACTTC
NA | NA | TRBJ2-1 | TRBV15 | CATRDSYNEQFF | TGTGCCACCAGAGACAGCTACAATGAGCAGTTCTTC
TRBD1 | NA | TRBJ1-1 | TRBV4-3 | CASSQEVDRVGVTEAFF | TGCGCCAGCAGCCAAGAAGTGGACAGGGTAGGTGTCACTGAAGCTTTCTTT
NA | NA | TRBJ1-1 | TRBV9 | CASSVGGVKTEAFF | TGTGCCAGCAGCGTAGGGGGGGTCAAGACTGAAGCTTTCTTT
NA | few | TRBJ2-7 | TRBV29-1 | CSVYGRSSYEQYF | TGCAGCGTTTACGGTCGAAGCTCCTACGAGCAGTACTTC
TRBD2 | NA | TRBJ2-2 | TRBV5-1 | CASSLGLATNTGELFF | TGCGCCAGCAGCTTGGGACTAGCGACGAACACCGGGGAGCTGTTTTTT
NA | NA | TRBJ2-1 | TRBV4-1 | CASSRSGTRDEQFF | TGCGCCAGCAGCCGATCCGGGACTCGAGATGAGCAGTTCTTC
NA | NA | TRBJ1-1 | TRBV19 | CASSTGLGFTEAFF | TGTGCCAGTAGTACAGGGCTAGGGTTCACTGAAGCTTTCTTT
NA | NA | TRBJ1-1 | TRBV7-8 | CASSLAGAETEAFF | TGTGCCAGCAGCTTAGCGGGGGCAGAAACTGAAGCTTTCTTT
NA | NA | TRBJ2-5 | TRBV28 | CASSLAGLQETQYF | TGTGCCAGCAGTTTAGCAGGACTCCAAGAGACCCAGTACTTC
NA | NA | TRBJ1-1 | TRBV28 | CASSPRLRNTEAFF | TGTGCCAGCAGTCCGCGACTGAGGAACACTGAAGCTTTCTTT
TRBD2 | once | TRBJ2-1 | TRBV10-3 | CAISDGLAGGGYNEQFF | TGTGCCATCAGTGACGGTCTAGCGGGAGGAGGGTACAATGAGCAGTTCTTC
TRBD1 | NA | TRBJ2-7 | TRBV4-1 | CASSPGTGAYEQYF | TGCGCCAGCAGCCCCGGGACAGGGGCGTACGAGCAGTACTTC
NA | NA | TRBJ1-1 | TRBV27 | CASSLTGVNTEAFF | TGTGCCAGCAGTCTGACGGGGGTAAACACTGAAGCTTTCTTT
NA | NA | TRBJ1-1 | TRBV4-3 | CASSQKPPGTWNTEAFF | TGCGCCAGCAGCCAGAAACCTCCCGGGACATGGAACACTGAAGCTTTCTTT
TRBD1 | NA | TRBJ1-1 | TRBV5-4 | CASSRLDRVPPNTEAFF | TGTGCCAGCAGCCGTCTGGACAGGGTACCCCCGAACACTGAAGCTTTCTTT
TRBD1 | NA | TRBJ2-1 | TRBV29-1 | CSVDSGTGENEQFF | TGCAGCGTTGACTCCGGGACAGGGGAAAATGAGCAGTTCTTC
NA | NA | TRBJ2-1 | TRBV9 | CASSGEDVGGVTDEQFF | TGTGCCAGCAGCGGAGAGGATGTTGGAGGGGTTACGGATGAGCAGTTCTTC
NA | NA | TRBJ2-7 | TRBV6-1 | CASSATVSYEQYF | TGTGCCAGCAGCGCGACAGTATCCTACGAGCAGTACTTC
TRBD1 | NA | TRBJ1-1 | TRBV23-1 | CASSLDRATEAFF | TGCGCCAGCAGTCTGGACAGGGCCACTGAAGCTTTCTTT
NA | NA | TRBJ2-1 | TRBV6-1 | CASSEAVYNEQFF | TGTGCCAGCAGTGAAGCCGTATACAATGAGCAGTTCTTC
TRBD2 | NA | TRBJ2-7 | TRBV4-1 | CASSQALAGEWSYEQYF | TGCGCCAGCAGCCAAGCTTTAGCGGGAGAATGGTCCTACGAGCAGTACTTC
NA | NA | TRBJ2-5 | TRBV7-9 | CASSLVVQGSAETQYF | TGTGCCAGCAGCTTAGTCGTACAGGGATCAGCTGAGACCCAGTACTTC
NA | NA | TRBJ2-7 | TRBV5-4 | CASSSPGAYEQYF | TGTGCCAGCAGCTCCCCCGGGGCCTACGAGCAGTACTTC
TRBD2 | NA | TRBJ2-7 | TRBV5-6 | CASSRDLAGVNEQYF | TGTGCCAGCAGCCGGGATTTGGCGGGAGTGAACGAGCAGTACTTC
NA | NA | TRBJ2-7 | TRBV2 | CASSPSYEQYF | TGTGCCAGCAGTCCTAGCTACGAGCAGTACTTC
TRBD2 | once | TRBJ2-1 | TRBV7-6 | CASTVTSGGSRNEQFF | TGTGCCAGCACCGTGACTAGCGGGGGGAGTAGGAATGAGCAGTTCTTC
TRBD1 | NA | TRBJ1-2 | TRBV7-9 | CASSHNGRGQGFGYTF | TGTGCCAGCAGCCACAACGGGAGGGGACAGGGGTTTGGCTACACCTTC
NA | NA | TRBJ2-3 | TRBV28 | CASSASRAKKGGGSTDTQYF | TGTGCCAGCAGTGCCTCCCGAGCAAAGAAGGGAGGTGGTTCCACAGATACGCAGTATTTT
TRBD1 | NA | TRBJ2-7 | TRBV5-1 | CASSLTGGYEQYF | TGCGCCAGCAGCTTGACAGGGGGCTACGAGCAGTACTTC
TRBD2 | NA | TRBJ2-3 | TRBV6-5 | CASSPLAGGDTQYF | TGTGCCAGCAGTCCACTAGCGGGAGGAGATACGCAGTATTTT
NA | NA | TRBJ1-1 | TRBV4-3 | CASSHDRHTEAFF | TGCGCCAGCAGCCACGACAGACACACTGAAGCTTTCTTT
NA | NA | TRBJ2-7 | TRBV19 | CASSPGTGSAYEQYF | TGTGCCAGTTCCCCTGGTACAGGGTCGGCCTACGAGCAGTACTTC
TRBD1 | NA | TRBJ1-4 | TRBV27 | CASSPGTGTNEKLFF | TGTGCCAGCAGCCCCGGGACAGGGACTAATGAAAAACTGTTTTTT
NA | NA | TRBJ2-7 | TRBV4-3 | CASSQEPSYEQYF | TGCGCCAGCAGCCAAGAGCCGAGCTACGAGCAGTACTTC
NA | NA | TRBJ2-5 | TRBV4-1 | CASSQTDSQETQYF | TGCGCCAGCAGCCAAACGGACAGTCAAGAGACCCAGTACTTC
TRBD1 | NA | TRBJ1-3 | TRBV28 | CASSLTDRGLRGNTIYF | TGTGCCAGCAGTTTAACCGACAGGGGGCTAAGAGGAAACACCATATATTTT
NA | NA | TRBJ2-7 | TRBV28 | CASRWGLPYEQYF | TGTGCCAGCAGGTGGGGACTTCCCTACGAGCAGTACTTC
TRBD1 | NA | TRBJ2-1 | TRBV10-3 | CAISTGTGVDEQFF | TGTGCCATCAGCACCGGGACAGGGGTGGATGAGCAGTTCTTC
NA | NA | TRBJ2-1 | TRBV4-1 | CASSQGRSYNEQFF | TGCGCCAGCAGCCAAGGGAGATCCTACAATGAGCAGTTCTTC
NA | NA | TRBJ2-3 | TRBV6-5 | CASSPRDTDTQYF | TGTGCCAGCAGTCCCAGGGATACAGATACGCAGTATTTT
NA | NA | TRBJ1-1 | TRBV19 | CASGADTNTEAFF | TGTGCCAGTGGGGCAGACACTAACACTGAAGCTTTCTTT
TRBD2 | NA | TRBJ2-3 | TRBV2 | CASSGLLAGDSTDTQYF | TGTGCCAGCAGTGGATTGCTAGCGGGGGATAGCACAGATACGCAGTATTTT
TRBD2 | NA | TRBJ2-3 | TRBV7-2 | CASSPRLAGVVDTQYF | TGTGCCAGCAGCCCCCGACTAGCGGGGGTGGTAGATACGCAGTATTTT
TRBD1 | NA | TRBJ1-1 | TRBV10-1 | CASSIDRGTEAFF | TGCGCCAGCAGTATTGACAGGGGCACTGAAGCTTTCTTT
NA | once | TRBJ2-1 | TRBV5-6 | CASSLAAVAGFYNEQFF | TGTGCCAGCAGCTTGGCCGCGGTAGCTGGTTTTTACAATGAGCAGTTCTTC
NA | NA | TRBJ2-1 | TRBV30 | CAWKPALASAFYEQFF | TGTGCCTGGAAACCAGCTTTGGCTAGCGCTTTCTATGAGCAGTTCTTC
NA | NA | TRBJ2-7 | TRBV19 | CASSIAEAYEQYF | TGTGCCAGTAGTATAGCTGAAGCTTACGAGCAGTACTTC
NA | once | TRBJ2-7 | TRBV4-1 | CASSQFSGSPYEQYF | TGCGCCAGCAGCCAATTTTCCGGGAGCCCCTACGAGCAGTACTTC
TRBD1 | NA | TRBJ2-7 | TRBV9 | CASSVGTGPSYEQYF | TGTGCCAGCAGCGTAGGGACAGGGCCGTCCTACGAGCAGTACTTC
NA | NA | TRBJ2-3 | TRBV4-1 | CASSQRGGGGSTDTQYF | TGCGCCAGCAGCCAACGTGGGGGCGGGGGCAGCACAGATACGCAGTATTTT
NA | NA | TRBJ1-4 | TRBV5-5 | CASSLGQRRATNEKLFF | TGTGCCAGCAGCTTGGGGCAGCGAAGAGCAACTAATGAAAAACTGTTTTTT
NA | NA | TRBJ2-1 | TRBV2 | CASREAGSYNEQFF | TGTGCCAGCAGGGAGGCAGGATCCTACAATGAGCAGTTCTTC